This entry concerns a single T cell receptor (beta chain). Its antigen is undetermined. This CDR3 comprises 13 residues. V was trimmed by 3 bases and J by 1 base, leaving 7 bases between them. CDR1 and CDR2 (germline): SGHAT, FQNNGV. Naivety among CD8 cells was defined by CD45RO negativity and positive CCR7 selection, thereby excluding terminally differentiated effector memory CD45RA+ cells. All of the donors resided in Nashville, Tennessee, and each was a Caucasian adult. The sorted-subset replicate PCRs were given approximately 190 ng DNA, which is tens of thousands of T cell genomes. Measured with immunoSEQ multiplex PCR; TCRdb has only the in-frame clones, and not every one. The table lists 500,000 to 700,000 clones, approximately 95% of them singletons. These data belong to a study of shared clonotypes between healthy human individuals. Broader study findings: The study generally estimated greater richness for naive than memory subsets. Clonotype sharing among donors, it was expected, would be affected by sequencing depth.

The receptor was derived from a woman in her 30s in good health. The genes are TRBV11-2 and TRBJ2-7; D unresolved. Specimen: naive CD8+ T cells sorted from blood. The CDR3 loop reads CASSFLESYEQYF. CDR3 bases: TGTGCCAGCAGCTTTTTAGAGTCCTACGAGCAGTACTTC.